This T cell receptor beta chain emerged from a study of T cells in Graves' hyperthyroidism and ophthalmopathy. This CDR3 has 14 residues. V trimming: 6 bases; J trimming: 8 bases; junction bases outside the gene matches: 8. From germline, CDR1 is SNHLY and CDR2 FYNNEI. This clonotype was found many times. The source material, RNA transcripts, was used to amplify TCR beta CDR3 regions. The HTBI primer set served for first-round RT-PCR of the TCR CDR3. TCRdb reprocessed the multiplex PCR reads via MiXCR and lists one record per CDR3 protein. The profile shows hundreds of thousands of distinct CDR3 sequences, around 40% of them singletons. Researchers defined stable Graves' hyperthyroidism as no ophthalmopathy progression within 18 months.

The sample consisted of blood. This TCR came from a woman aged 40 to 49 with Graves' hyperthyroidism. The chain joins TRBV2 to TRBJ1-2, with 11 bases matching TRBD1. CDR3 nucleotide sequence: TGTGCCAGCAGGGCCGGACAGGGGGCGGGAGGCTACACCTTC. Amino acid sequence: CASRAGQGAGGYTF. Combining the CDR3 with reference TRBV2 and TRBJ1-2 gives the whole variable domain EPEVTQTPSHQVTQMGQEVILRCVPISNHLYFYWYRQILGQKVEFLVSFYNNEISEKSEIFDDQFSVERPDGSNFTLKIRSTKLEDSAMYFCASRAGQGAGGYTFGSGTRLTVV.